This T cell receptor beta chain was captured by sequencing in a study of neurological immune-mediated disorders. This CDR3 is 15 amino acids long. With V trimmed by 5 bases and J by 5 bases, 7 bases remained unmatched. Germline loops: CDR1 MDHEN, CDR2 SYDVKM. TCRdb re-called the 5' RACE reads through MiXCR, storing one row per CDR3 protein. The sample includes approximately 30,000 distinct CDR3 sequences, less than 5% of them seen just once. General study results and limits: None of the CDR3 amino acid sequences of expanded clones recurred across subjects, suggesting private repertoires in all groups.

This clonotype was seen many times. The antigen is not known. Volunteers from a blood bank in Maryland, USA, made up the healthy controls. The receptor was isolated from a woman in her forties in good health. The V gene is TRBV28, the J gene TRBJ1-4; 8 positions agree with TRBD1. Sequencing used CD4+ T cells from blood. The CDR3 is CASSLLGQENEKLFF. CDR3 nucleotides: TGTGCCAGCAGTCTCTTGGGACAGGAAAATGAAAAACTGTTTTTT.